This T cell receptor beta chain derives from a study of T cell changes during pregnancy in multiple sclerosis. V lost 6 bases, J lost 8 bases, and 16 bases lay in between. Per the germline V gene, CDR1 is SGHTA and CDR2 is FQGNSA. The CDR3 sequence is 13 residues long. Some clones are missing from TCRdb's copy, which holds only in-frame ones; the method was immunoSEQ multiplex PCR. The profile shows some 57,000 clones, over 80% of them singletons. The sample was peripheral blood, taken in the first trimester of pregnancy. The origin of this receptor is a female donor in good health, enrolled as a control in a pregnancy study. V and J are TRBV7-2 and TRBJ1-2, with D hard to call. The CDR3 here is CASRHPTEYGYTF. As DNA, the CDR3 is TGTGCCAGCAGACATCCCACGGAGTACGGCTACACCTTC.